This section outlines one T cell receptor (beta chain) sequence together with its context. The data are from a study of blood T cell repertoires in COVID-19. About the study: Samples taken during acute and convalescent COVID-19 were collected in the United States, Italy and Spain. Sources were T cells, B-cell-depleted T cells, or PBMCs; the material itself was cDNA or gDNA.

There are 15 residues in the CDR3. CDR1 is GTSNPN, CDR2 SVGIG, per germline (reference sequence). The ends were cut back, 1 base at V and 0 bases at J, with 13 bases in the middle. Clones were sequenced by immunoSEQ multiplex PCR, and TCRdb holds only the in-frame ones, with some missing. The repertoire consists of roughly 80,000 clones, with around 80% occurring once and the leading ten covering approximately 6.2%. The chain carries TRBV30 and TRBJ2-7; a weak D match, TRBD1 (6 bases). Sequenced input: peripheral blood. The sequence came from a man aged 55-75 years with active or convalescent COVID-19. CDR3 residues: CAWSESRGYSYEQYF. DNA for the CDR3: TGTGCCTGGAGTGAATCCAGGGGCTACTCCTACGAGCAGTACTTC.